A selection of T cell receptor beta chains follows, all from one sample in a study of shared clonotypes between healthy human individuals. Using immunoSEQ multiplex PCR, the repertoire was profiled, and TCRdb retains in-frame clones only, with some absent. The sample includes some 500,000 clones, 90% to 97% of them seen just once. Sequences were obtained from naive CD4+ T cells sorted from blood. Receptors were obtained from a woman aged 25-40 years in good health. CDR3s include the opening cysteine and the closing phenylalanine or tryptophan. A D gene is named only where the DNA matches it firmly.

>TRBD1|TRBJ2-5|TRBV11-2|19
CASVPGTGLSVKYQETQYF
TGTGCCAGCGTCCCCGGGACAGGGCTATCTGTAAAGTACCAAGAGACCCAGTACTTC
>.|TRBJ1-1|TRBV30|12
CAWARGKTEAFF
TGTGCCTGGGCCAGGGGAAAAACTGAAGCTTTCTTT
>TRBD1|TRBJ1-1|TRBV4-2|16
CASSQDRTKGATGAFF
TGTGCCAGCAGCCAAGATCGAACGAAGGGGGCGACAGGAGCTTTCTTT
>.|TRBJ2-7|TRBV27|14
CASSADSLTYEQYF
TGTGCCAGCAGTGCGGACAGCCTAACCTACGAGCAGTACTTC
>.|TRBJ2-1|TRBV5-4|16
CASSLGTSPSYNEQFF
TGTGCCAGCAGCTTGGGCACTAGCCCTTCTTACAATGAGCAGTTCTTC
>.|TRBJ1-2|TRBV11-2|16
CASSLSMGPPRYGYTF
TGTGCCAGCAGCTTAAGTATGGGCCCCCCACGCTATGGCTACACCTTC
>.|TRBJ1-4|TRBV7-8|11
CASRLEGKLFF
TGTGCCAGCAGATTGGAGGGAAAACTGTTTTTT
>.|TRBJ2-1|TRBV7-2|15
CASASGPSSYNEQFF
TGTGCCAGCGCCTCGGGCCCTAGCTCCTACAATGAGCAGTTCTTC
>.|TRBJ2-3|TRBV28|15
CASTPPGDMADTQYF
TGTGCCAGCACCCCGCCGGGAGATATGGCAGATACGCAGTATTTT
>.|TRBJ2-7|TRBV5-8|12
CASSLVHYEQYF
TGTGCCAGCAGCTTGGTGCACTACGAGCAGTACTTC
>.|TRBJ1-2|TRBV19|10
CASRGDGYTF
TGTGCCAGTAGGGGGGATGGCTACACCTTC
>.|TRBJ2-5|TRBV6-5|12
CASGRRVGDQYF
TGTGCCAGCGGTCGTAGGGTTGGAGACCAGTACTTC
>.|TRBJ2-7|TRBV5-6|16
CASSPSWTTHLYEQYF
TGTGCCAGCAGCCCCTCCTGGACTACACACCTTTACGAGCAGTACTTC
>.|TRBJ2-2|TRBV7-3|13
CASSSGWTGELFF
TGTGCCAGCAGCTCGGGGTGGACCGGGGAGCTGTTTTTT
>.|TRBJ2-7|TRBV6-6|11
CASSTVDEQYF
TGTGCTAGCAGCACCGTCGACGAGCAGTACTTC